Below are 12 T cell receptor beta chains sequenced from a single sample in a study of blood T cell repertoires in COVID-19. The repertoire was sequenced with immunoSEQ multiplex PCR; TCRdb's copy has only in-frame clones and lacks some. This table has about 120,000 clones, about 80% appearing once. Specimen: peripheral blood. The receptors come from a woman aged 45-65 years with acute or convalescent COVID-19.

The rearrangement links TRBV15 to TRBJ2-3; 8 bases match TRBD1. The V segment lost 5 bases and the J segment 2 bases; nucleotides outside the gene matches: 9. The CDR3 covers 16 residues. CDR1 LNHNV and CDR2 YYDKDF come from the germline V gene (reference sequence). Here the CDR3 DNA reads TGTGCCACCAGCCCGACAGGGGCCGTGCCCACAGATACGCAGTATTTT. It yields the protein CATSPTGAVPTDTQYF.

This clone was counted only a few times. The CDR3 DNA reads as TGCGCCAGCAGTGAGTCGTATTCCCTGCCAGGGATTAATGAAGCTTTCTTT. It codes for CASSESYSLPGINEAFF. The chain joins TRBV10-2 to TRBJ1-1; D is perhaps TRBD1 (5 bases). V was pared by 0 bases and J by 7 bases, with 21 bases between. This CDR3 has 17 residues. CDR1 and CDR2 (germline): WSHSY, SAAADI.

The chain employs TRBV29-1 and TRBJ2-1; possible D gene TRBD1, 5 bases. The germline gives CDR1 SQVTM, CDR2 ANQGSEA. Trimming pared 7 bases from V and 7 bases from J, leaving 23 bases between. The CDR3 sequence is 15 residues long. CDR3 region: CSAAAGQTGPNEQFF. Here the CDR3 DNA reads TGCAGCGCCGCCGCTGGTCAAACAGGCCCAAATGAGCAGTTCTTC.

Only a few counts were recorded for this clone. The chain recombines TRBV5-1 with TRBJ2-5; TRBD2 aligns across 7 bases. The CDR3 runs 14 residues. From germline, CDR1 is SGHRS and CDR2 YFSETQ. Losses at the gene ends were 0 bases for V and 4 bases for J; bases not matched to a gene: 3. The CDR3, as DNA: TGCGCCAGCAGCTTGGGGCGGGGGAGAGAGACCCAGTACTTC. It is translated as CASSLGRGRETQYF.

V usage is TRBV11-2 and J usage is TRBJ1-2; D remains ambiguous. The ends were cut back, 1 base at V and 3 bases at J, with 9 bases in the middle. The CDR3 has 14 residues. The germline V gene encodes CDR1 SGHAT and CDR2 FQNNGV. The CDR3 DNA follows: TGTGCCAGCAGCTTAGGTCACCGCGACTATGGCTACACCTTC. This codes for CASSLGHRDYGYTF.

The chain has TRBV28 and TRBJ1-1, with no clear D. CDR3 length: 13 amino acids. The V and J ends lost 4 bases and 4 bases respectively, with 10 bases between them. CDR1 MDHEN and CDR2 SYDVKM come from the germline V gene. This CDR3 is CASSSPGPTEAFF. For the CDR3, the DNA is TGTGCCAGCAGTTCGCCGGGTCCCACTGAAGCTTTCTTT.

The gene calls are TRBV19 and TRBJ1-5; D gene ambiguous. Trimming pared 3 bases from V and 0 bases from J, leaving 9 bases between. Germline V gene lookup returns CDR1 LNHDA and CDR2 SQIVND (reference sequence). This CDR3 has 15 amino acids. CDR3 DNA sequence: TGTGCCAGTAGTATCCCCGGTAATAGCAATCAGCCCCAGCATTTT. Translation: CASSIPGNSNQPQHF.

This clone appeared a few times. This chain connects TRBV6-5 to TRBJ2-7, with TRBD1 matching over 9 bases. J lost 6 bases, V lost 0 bases, and 3 bases had no gene match. The CDR3 is 14 residues long. The V gene's germline CDR1 is MNHEY and CDR2 SVGAGI. For the CDR3, the DNA is TGTGCCAGCAGTTACTCCGGGACAGGGTTCGAGCAGTACTTC. It is translated as CASSYSGTGFEQYF.

This chain connects TRBV5-4 to TRBJ2-5, with 11 bases matching TRBD2. This CDR3 contains 16 residues. Unmatched junction bases numbered 10, after V lost 3 bases and J lost 6 bases. Germline values: CDR1 SGHNT, CDR2 YYREEE (reference sequence). In DNA, the CDR3 is TGTGCCAGCAGCTGGGCGACTAGCGGGACAGGGAAGACCCAGTACTTC. Translating it yields CASSWATSGTGKTQYF. The complete variable domain, with remaining parts taken from reference TRBV5-4 and TRBJ2-5, reads ETGVTQSPTHLIKTRGQQVTLRCSSQSGHNTVSWYQQALGQGPQFIFQYYREEENGRGNFPPRFSGLQFPNYSSELNVNALELDDSALYLCASSWATSGTGKTQYFGPGTRLLVL.

The J gene is TRBJ2-1, the V gene TRBV9; TRBD2 matches at 9 bases. The germline V gene has CDR1 SGDLS and CDR2 YYNGEE. The CDR3 contains 16 residues. Trimming removed 4 bases from V and 9 bases from J; junction bases left unmatched: 14. CDR3 nucleotide sequence: TGTGCCAGCAGCCAAGATAGCGGGAGTGTCGGCGTTGAGCAGTTCTTC. This translates into CASSQDSGSVGVEQFF.

The chain uses TRBV7-2 and TRBJ2-3; TRBD2 agrees at 9 bases. This CDR3 spans 17 amino acids. V trimming: 1 base; J trimming: 3 bases; junction bases outside the gene matches: 8. Germline V CDR1 and CDR2: SGHTA, FQGNSA. The CDR3 coding sequence is TGTGCCAGCAGCTTAGTTGTCCTAGCGGGGCGGACAGATACGCAGTATTTT. Amino acid sequence: CASSLVVLAGRTDTQYF.

The chain couples TRBV5-1 to TRBJ2-3; 8 positions match TRBD2. Germline V gene lookup returns CDR1 SGHRS and CDR2 YFSETQ. J was trimmed by 4 bases and V by 0 bases; bases with no gene match: 7. This CDR3 spans 16 amino acids. The CDR3 is CASSLEAGGAADTQYF. The DNA of the CDR3 is TGCGCCAGCAGCTTGGAGGCCGGGGGGGCAGCAGATACGCAGTATTTT.